These 5 T cell receptor beta chains were sequenced from one sample in a study of T cells after posttransplantation cyclophosphamide. Only in-frame clones appear in the TCRdb table, and some are missing; sequencing was by immunoSEQ multiplex PCR. Recorded here are tens of thousands of clones, with no singletons, and the ten leading clones hold roughly 2.5%. The source material was PBMCs. These receptors came from a man aged 50 or older in good health, CMV-negative, and a related stem cell transplant donor.

This clone was recorded many times. The chain recombines TRBV2 with TRBJ1-5, with a possible D match to TRBD1 (6 bases). CDR3 length: 14 amino acids. Germline-derived CDR1 and CDR2 are SNHLY and FYNNEI. V gave up 1 base and J gave up 7 bases, with 11 bases separating them. In DNA, the CDR3 is TGTGCCAGCAGTGAAGAGGGGGTTAACCAGCCCCAGCATTTT. It encodes CASSEEGVNQPQHF.

In its sample, this clone was seen many times. This chain joins TRBV6-5 and TRBJ2-3; maybe TRBD1 (6 bases). V lost 6 bases and J 8 bases, leaving 18 bases between the germline ends. CDR1 and CDR2 from the germline V gene are MNHEY and SVGAGI. The CDR3 extends over 14 amino acids. The CDR3, as DNA: TGTGCCAGCAGGGGGGCTTTAGACCCGGGTACGCAGTATTTT. Its translation is CASRGALDPGTQYF.

This clone occurred many times. This chain links TRBV19 with TRBJ2-7; 8 nucleotides align to TRBD2. CDR1 is LNHDA and CDR2 is SQIVND in the germline V gene (reference sequence). V shed 0 bases, J shed 2 bases, and the junction held 9 bases outside the gene matches. CDR3 size: 17 residues. The CDR3 region has the DNA TGTGCCAGTAGTATAGATCCGGGACTAGAGGCGCCCTACGAGCAGTACTTC. This sequence encodes CASSIDPGLEAPYEQYF.

This clone occurred many times. The rearrangement links TRBV27 to TRBJ1-5, with 9 bases aligning to TRBD1. Germline assignment: CDR1 MNHEY and CDR2 SMNVEV (reference sequence). The CDR3 extends over 15 amino acids. The ends lost 6 bases at V and 6 bases at J; junction bases unmatched: 9. Here the CDR3 DNA reads TGTGCCAGCAGGAAAGAGGGACAGGGAAGTCAGCCCCAGCATTTT. Its protein is CASRKEGQGSQPQHF.

In this sample, this clone turned up many times. V gene TRBV4-1 combines with J gene TRBJ1-2; D is perhaps TRBD1 (6 bases). The V and J ends lost 8 bases and 5 bases respectively, with 15 bases between them. The CDR3 is made up of 13 amino acids. Germline V lookup: CDR1 MGHRA, CDR2 YSYEKL. The DNA of the CDR3 is TGCGCCAGCCCCAACAGGGAGCCGTATGGCTACACCTTC. Protein sequence: CASPNREPYGYTF.